This T cell receptor (beta chain) is from a study of blood T cell repertoires in COVID-19. Turning to the study itself: The samples span acute and convalescent COVID-19 from the United States, Italy and Spain. Sources were T cells, B-cell-depleted T cells, or PBMCs; the material itself was cDNA or gDNA.

In the authors' methods: It was from reference gene primer amplification that nucleated cell counts were estimated. Method: immunoSEQ multiplex PCR; TCRdb's copy keeps in-frame clones and lacks some. V, J and clone size were drawn from that table, and D and trimming were deduced from the DNA. The sample has around 62,000 clones, roughly 88% seen once. This TCR derives from a human donor in a cohort sampled during active COVID-19. Sequenced material: peripheral blood.

The CDR3 DNA reads TGTGCCAGCGGGTCAACCCCGGAGAAAATTGGTACAGATACGCAGTATTTT. Translation: CASGSTPEKIGTDTQYF. The V call is TRBV27, the J call TRBJ2-3; D uncertain. CDR3 length: 17 amino acids. Trimming removed 8 bases from V and 3 bases from J, with 24 bases in between. CDR1 MNHEY and CDR2 SMNVEV come from the germline V gene (reference sequence).